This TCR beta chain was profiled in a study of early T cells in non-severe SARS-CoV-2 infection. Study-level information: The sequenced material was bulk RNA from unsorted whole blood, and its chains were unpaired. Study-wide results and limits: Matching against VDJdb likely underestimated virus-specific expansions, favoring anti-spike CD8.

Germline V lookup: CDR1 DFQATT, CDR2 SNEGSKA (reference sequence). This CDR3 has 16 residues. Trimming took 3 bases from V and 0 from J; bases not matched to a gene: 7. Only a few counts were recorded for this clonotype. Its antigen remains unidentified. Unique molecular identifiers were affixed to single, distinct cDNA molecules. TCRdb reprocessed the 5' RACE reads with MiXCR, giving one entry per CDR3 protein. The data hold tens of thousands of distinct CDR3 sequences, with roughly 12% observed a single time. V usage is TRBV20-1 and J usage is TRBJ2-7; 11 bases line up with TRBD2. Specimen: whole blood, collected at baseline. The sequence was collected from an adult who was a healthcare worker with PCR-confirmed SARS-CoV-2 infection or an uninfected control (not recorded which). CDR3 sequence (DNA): TGCAGTGCTAGGGGTAGCGGGAGGGCTTCCTCCTACGAGCAGTACTTC. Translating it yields CSARGSGRASSYEQYF.